This T cell receptor beta chain was documented in a study of metastatic and nonmetastatic thyroid tumors. For the study at large: Comparison of repertoires was carried out across blood and tumor or nodule tissue from malignant and benign thyroid patients. Overall study results and limits: Benign nodules reportedly had significantly lower TCR beta diversity than malignant thyroid tumors in blood and tumor.

The entire patient cohort was treatment-naive prior to thyroid surgery. CDR3 length equals 12 residues. CDR1 SGHAT and CDR2 FQDESV come from the germline V gene (reference sequence). Between the trimmed V and J ends, which lost 4 bases and 10 bases, there was a span of 11 bases. Remarks on this clone: Its antigen is not known.

With MiXCR, TCRdb called clones anew from the PCR reads. The sample consists of tens of thousands of clones, just under 30% of them appearing once. The receptor was derived from a female donor with papillary thyroid cancer or a benign thyroid nodule (not recorded which). Some clones in this sample may be carry-over from other donors' samples. V and J are TRBV11-1 and TRBJ2-1; D possibly corresponds to TRBD2 (5 bases). Sequenced sample: blood. The CDR3 reads CASSSQKREQFF. DNA of the CDR3: TGTGCCAGCAGCTCCCAAAAGCGGGAGCAGTTCTTC.